This TCR beta chain was sequenced for a study of a mutant IDH1 vaccine in newly diagnosed glioma. Study-level information: Vaccines were begun 4-6 weeks after radiotherapy alone, or with temozolomide cycles.

Time point noted: week 35, safety follow-up. Vaccinated patients received 300 ug of mutant IDH1 20-mer peptide per dose, with topical imiquimod. Generated by immunoSEQ multiplex PCR, the TCRdb table keeps only in-frame clones and is missing some. Altogether fewer than 70,000 clones are present, around 87% being singletons, with the ten largest covering 2% to 2.5%. As to this clone: Its cognate antigen is unknown.

Germline-derived CDR1 and CDR2 are MDHEN and SYDVKM. Losses at the gene ends were 5 bases for V and 5 bases for J; bases not matched to a gene: 14. The CDR3 has 16 residues. The starting material was PBMCs, obtained from a glioma patient whose treatment included an IDH1 peptide vaccine. V gene TRBV28 combines with J gene TRBJ2-5; 7 bases fit TRBD2. The TCR was taken from a man aged 25-45 years with glioma. CDR3 nucleotide sequence: TGTGCCAGCAGTATAAGGTTGGGTAGTAGCGGGGAGACCCAGTACTTC. Protein product: CASSIRLGSSGETQYF.